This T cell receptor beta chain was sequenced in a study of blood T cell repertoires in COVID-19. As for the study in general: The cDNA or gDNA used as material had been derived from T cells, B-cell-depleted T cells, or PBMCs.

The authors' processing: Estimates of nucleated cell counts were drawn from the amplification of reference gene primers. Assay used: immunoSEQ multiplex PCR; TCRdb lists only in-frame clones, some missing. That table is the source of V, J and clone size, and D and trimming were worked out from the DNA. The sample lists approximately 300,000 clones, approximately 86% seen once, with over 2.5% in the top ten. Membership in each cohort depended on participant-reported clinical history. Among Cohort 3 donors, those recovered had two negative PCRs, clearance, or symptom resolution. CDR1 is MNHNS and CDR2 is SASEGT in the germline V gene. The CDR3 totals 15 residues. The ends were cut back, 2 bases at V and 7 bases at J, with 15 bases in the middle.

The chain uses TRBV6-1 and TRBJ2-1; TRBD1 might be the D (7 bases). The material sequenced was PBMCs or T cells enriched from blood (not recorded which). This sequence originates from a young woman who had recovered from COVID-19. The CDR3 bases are TGTGCCAGCAGTGAATGGAGGGGGCGTCGGAATGAGCAGTTCTTC. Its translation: CASSEWRGRRNEQFF.